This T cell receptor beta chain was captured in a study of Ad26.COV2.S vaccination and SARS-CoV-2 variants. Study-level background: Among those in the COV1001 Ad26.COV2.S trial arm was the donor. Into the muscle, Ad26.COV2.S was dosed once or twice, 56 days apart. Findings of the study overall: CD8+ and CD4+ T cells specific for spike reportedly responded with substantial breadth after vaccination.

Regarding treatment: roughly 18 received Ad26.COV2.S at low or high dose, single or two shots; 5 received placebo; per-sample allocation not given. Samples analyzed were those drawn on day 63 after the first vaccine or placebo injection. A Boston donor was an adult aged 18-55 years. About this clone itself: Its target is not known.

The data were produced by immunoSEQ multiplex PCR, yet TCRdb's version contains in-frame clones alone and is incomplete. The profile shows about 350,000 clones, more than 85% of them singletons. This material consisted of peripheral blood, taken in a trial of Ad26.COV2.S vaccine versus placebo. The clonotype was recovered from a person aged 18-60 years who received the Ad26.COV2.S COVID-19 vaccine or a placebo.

The chain's CDR3 is CASSLGGGRNYGYTF. DNA of the CDR3: TGTGCCAGCAGCTTGGGAGGGGGCAGAAACTATGGCTACACCTTC. The V call is TRBV5-4, the J call TRBJ1-2; 7 bases agree with TRBD1. J gave up 2 bases and V 0 bases, and 4 bases lay outside the gene matches. Germline CDR1 is SGHNT and CDR2 is YYREEE (reference sequence). This CDR3 region has 15 residues. The variable domain in full, with the rest retrieved from reference TRBV5-4 and TRBJ1-2, is ETGVTQSPTHLIKTRGQQVTLRCSSQSGHNTVSWYQQALGQGPQFIFQYYREEENGRGNFPPRFSGLQFPNYSSELNVNALELDDSALYLCASSLGGGRNYGYTFGSGTRLTVV.